The rows below give T cell receptor beta chains drawn from one sample of a study of blood T cell repertoires in COVID-19. The protocol was immunoSEQ multiplex PCR, while the TCRdb copy is restricted to in-frame clones and leaves out a portion. The data show about 190,000 clones, about nine tenths seen once. The sample was peripheral blood. These receptors all come from a man between 35 and 55 years old with acute or convalescent COVID-19. Each CDR3 is given with its conserved first and last residue. D genes are given only for firm matches. Clone size is shown for a subset of rows, as once, few, many or a class of expanded clone.

j_gene | v_gene | d_gene | abundance | CDR3nt | CDR3aa
TRBJ2-3 | TRBV27 | TRBD2 | NA | TGTGCCAGCAGTTTGACTAGCGGGGGGGCCACAGATACGCAGTATTTT | CASSLTSGGATDTQYF
TRBJ1-1 | TRBV6-2/TRBV6-3 | NA | NA | TGTGCCAGCAGTTACCCGGCTAGAGCTTTCTTT | CASSYPARAFF
TRBJ1-6 | TRBV6-4 | NA | NA | TGTGCCAGCAGTGGGCCGCCTCCCTATAATTCACCCCTCCACTTT | CASSGPPPYNSPLHF
TRBJ1-1 | TRBV6-5 | NA | once | TGTGCCAGCAGTTACTTAGGACGGGGGAACACTGAAGCTTTCTTT | CASSYLGRGNTEAFF
TRBJ1-6 | TRBV7-2 | TRBD1 | NA | TGTGCCAGCACCTGGCGGGACAGGGGTGGTTCACCCCTCCACTTT | CASTWRDRGGSPLHF
TRBJ1-1 | TRBV7-9 | NA | NA | TGTGCCAGCAGCCATAGCGGACGGGAAGCTTTCTTT | CASSHSGREAFF
TRBJ1-3 | TRBV5-7 | NA | NA | TGTGCCAGCAGCTTGGGTGACAGGTCTGGAAACACCATATATTTT | CASSLGDRSGNTIYF
TRBJ1-4 | TRBV5-1 | NA | NA | TGCGCCAGCAGCTCCAACAGGGTAGAGGAAAAACTGTTTTTT | CASSSNRVEEKLFF
TRBJ2-1 | TRBV6-6 | TRBD1 | NA | TGTGCCAGCCGACAGGGAGCCTACAATGAGCAGTTCTTC | CASRQGAYNEQFF
TRBJ2-7 | TRBV4-1 | NA | once | TGCGCCAGCAGCCAACTTTGGGACACTGCCCCCTACGAGCAGTACTTC | CASSQLWDTAPYEQYF
TRBJ2-3 | TRBV6-5 | TRBD2 | NA | TGTGCCAGCGGATCCGGGACTAGCAGCGCAGATACGCAGTATTTT | CASGSGTSSADTQYF
TRBJ2-1 | TRBV18 | TRBD2 | NA | TGTGCCAGCTCACCCGCAACTAGCGGGGTAGGGCGCAATGAGCAGTTCTTC | CASSPATSGVGRNEQFF
TRBJ1-3 | TRBV3-1/TRBV3-2 | NA | NA | TGTGCCAGCAGCCACCGACAGTTTACGAACACCATATATTTT | CASSHRQFTNTIYF
TRBJ1-4 | TRBV30 | NA | NA | TGTGCCTGGAGTGTATTGGCAGGGGAAAAACTGTTTTTT | CAWSVLAGEKLFF
TRBJ1-2 | TRBV5-1 | NA | NA | TGCGCCAGCAGCTTGGAGGCAGAGGCGAACTATGGCTACACCTTC | CASSLEAEANYGYTF
TRBJ2-1 | TRBV5-1 | TRBD1 | NA | TGCGCCAGCAGCTTGCTGACAGGGGGCCCGGATGAGCAGTTCTTC | CASSLLTGGPDEQFF
TRBJ1-1 | TRBV5-1 | NA | NA | TGCGCCAGCAGCTTGGATGGCAGGGGGAACACTGAAGCTTTCTTT | CASSLDGRGNTEAFF
TRBJ1-2 | TRBV5-1 | NA | NA | TGCGCCAGCAGCATCTTAGGGGGAGTGGAAGGCTACACCTTC | CASSILGGVEGYTF
TRBJ2-2 | TRBV3-1/TRBV3-2 | TRBD2 | few | TGTGCCAGCAGCACATGGACTAGCGGGGGCACCGGGGAGCTGTTTTTT | CASSTWTSGGTGELFF
TRBJ1-2 | TRBV7-9 | NA | NA | TGTGCCAGCAGCGGAGACTTAGAGCTTGTCCTTGGCTACACCTTC | CASSGDLELVLGYTF
TRBJ2-7 | TRBV7-8 | NA | few | TGTGCCAGCAGCCAGGGGCGGGGGCCCTCCTACGAGCAGTACTTC | CASSQGRGPSYEQYF
TRBJ2-5 | TRBV7-6 | NA | NA | TGTGCCAGCAGCTTAGGTCAAATCCAAGAGACCCAGTACTTC | CASSLGQIQETQYF
TRBJ1-5 | TRBV7-2 | NA | NA | TGTGCCAGCAGCGCTGGCCAGGGTCACAATCAGCCCCAGCATTTT | CASSAGQGHNQPQHF
TRBJ2-7 | TRBV21-1 | NA | NA | TGTGCCAGCAGCAAAGGAGGGGACAGGGTAGTCGAGCAGTACTTC | CASSKGGDRVVEQYF
TRBJ1-2 | TRBV6-4 | NA | NA | TGTGCCAGCAGTCCCCAGTCTGCGGTCCATGGCTACACCTTC | CASSPQSAVHGYTF
TRBJ1-5 | TRBV10-1 | TRBD1 | NA | TGCGCCAGCTCGACAGGGAATCAGCCCCAGCATTTT | CASSTGNQPQHF
TRBJ2-5 | TRBV5-1 | TRBD2 | NA | TGCGCCAGCAGCGGGTGGGGGGGTCTTCAAGAGACCCAGTACTTC | CASSGWGGLQETQYF
TRBJ1-1 | TRBV9 | TRBD1 | NA | TGTGCCAGCGGGGACCGGACAGGGTCGAACTTGAACACTGAAGCTTTCTTT | CASGDRTGSNLNTEAFF
TRBJ2-7 | TRBV7-2 | NA | NA | TGTGCCAGCAGCTTACTGGCGGGGCTCTCCTACGAGCAGTACTTC | CASSLLAGLSYEQYF
TRBJ2-1 | TRBV30 | NA | NA | TGTGCCTGGAGTTTAGGGGTGAGCTCCTACAATGAGCAGTTCTTC | CAWSLGVSSYNEQFF
TRBJ1-2 | TRBV27 | TRBD1 | NA | TGTGCCAGCAGTCCCAGACAGGGCCGGGGCTACACCTTC | CASSPRQGRGYTF
TRBJ1-1 | TRBV10-2 | NA | NA | TGCGCCAGCACGGCGGAACTGAACACTGAAGCTTTCTTT | CASTAELNTEAFF
TRBJ1-5 | TRBV6-1 | NA | once | TGTGCCAGCAGTGAAGCTCCCGGGGGCAATCAGCCCCAGCATTTT | CASSEAPGGNQPQHF
TRBJ2-3 | TRBV4-2 | NA | NA | TGTGCCAGCAGCCAAGATGGCGGGACGCTCCCGCGGTATTTT | CASSQDGGTLPRYF
TRBJ2-1 | TRBV30 | NA | NA | TGTGCCTCCGGGGAGGCCGCTGCCTACAATGAGCAGTTCTTC | CASGEAAAYNEQFF
TRBJ1-5 | TRBV15 | NA | NA | TGTGCCACCAGCAGAGATGGACAGTTAAATCAGCCCCAGCATTTT | CATSRDGQLNQPQHF
TRBJ2-2 | TRBV30 | NA | NA | TGTGCCTGGAAAAGACTCGTCTTGGGGGAGCTGTTTTTT | CAWKRLVLGELFF